This is a list of T cell receptor beta chains from one sample in a study of response to subunit inactivated influenza vaccine. MiXCR was run by TCRdb on the RT-PCR reads, yielding one entry per CDR3 protein. The sample has a few hundred thousand distinct CDR3 sequences, about 14% seen once. Sequenced here: PBMCs from blood, sampled 11 to 12 days after vaccination. These TCRs come from a man aged 50 to 60 who received an inactivated influenza vaccine. The CDR3 runs from the conserved cysteine through the conserved F or W. A D gene is named only where the DNA matches it firmly. Rows may omit the clone size; those that give it use once, few, many or a size class.

cdr3_aa,cdr3_nt,v_call,clone_size,j_call,d_call
CASSLLSAPTYEQYF,TGTGCCAGCAGCTTATTAAGCGCACCCACCTACGAGCAGTACTTC,TRBV11-2,few,TRBJ2-7,.
CSARESQGIRETQYF,TGCAGTGCTAGGGAAAGTCAAGGGATTCGGGAGACCCAGTACTTC,TRBV20-1,.,TRBJ2-5,.
CSVVPGRLTGELFF,TGCAGCGTCGTACCGGGACGACTCACCGGGGAGCTGTTTTTT,TRBV29-1,.,TRBJ2-2,.
CSAPTGGGTAFF,TGCAGTGCCCCGACAGGGGGAGGTACGGCTTTCTTT,TRBV20-1,few,TRBJ1-1,TRBD1
CASSPWGLAAYNEQFF,TGTGCCAGCAGTCCCTGGGGGCTAGCGGCCTACAATGAGCAGTTCTTC,TRBV28,few,TRBJ2-1,.
CASSYARAYGYTF,TGTGCCAGCAGTTACGCCAGGGCCTATGGCTACACCTTC,TRBV6-2/TRBV6-3,.,TRBJ1-2,.
CASSQRQGATDTQYF,TGTGCCAGCAGCCAGAGACAGGGGGCCACAGATACGCAGTATTTT,TRBV14,.,TRBJ2-3,TRBD1
CAWSTRFQNTEAFF,TGTGCCTGGAGTACTCGGTTCCAGAACACTGAAGCTTTCTTT,TRBV30,.,TRBJ1-1,.
CASSLGGRRPQETQYF,TGCGCCAGCAGCTTGGGGGGGAGGAGACCACAAGAGACCCAGTACTTC,TRBV5-1,many,TRBJ2-5,.
CASTQTGGFGYTF,TGTGCCAGCACCCAGACAGGGGGCTTTGGCTACACCTTC,TRBV27,.,TRBJ1-2,TRBD1
CASSSLLLQGTGELFF,TGTGCCAGCAGCTCATTACTACTACAGGGCACCGGGGAGCTGTTTTTT,TRBV11-2,few,TRBJ2-2,.
CAITQGDTQYF,TGCGCCATCACCCAGGGGGATACGCAGTATTTT,TRBV5-1,few,TRBJ2-3,.
CASSLFAGGRNEQFF,TGTGCCAGCAGTTTGTTCGCGGGAGGGCGCAATGAGCAGTTCTTC,TRBV27,few,TRBJ2-1,TRBD2
CASSLRGGGRETQYF,TGTGCCAGCAGTTTACGTGGCGGGGGACGAGAGACCCAGTACTTC,TRBV28,many,TRBJ2-5,TRBD2
CASSIGSLNTEAFF,TGTGCCAGTAGTATCGGTAGTTTGAACACTGAAGCTTTCTTT,TRBV19,.,TRBJ1-1,.
CASSVGSYEQYF,TGTGCCAGCAGCGTCGGCTCCTACGAGCAGTACTTC,TRBV6-5,.,TRBJ2-7,.
CATRQTTDTQYF,TGTGCGACACGGCAGACCACAGATACGCAGTATTTT,TRBV6-1,few,TRBJ2-3,.
CASSLVPGYTDTQYF,TGTGCCAGCAGCTTAGTTCCGGGTTACACAGATACGCAGTATTTT,TRBV7-2,many,TRBJ2-3,.
CSAKPSGALHTQYF,TGCAGTGCCAAACCTAGCGGTGCGTTGCATACGCAGTATTTT,TRBV20-1,.,TRBJ2-3,TRBD2
CASSPSGGKGDTEAFF,TGCGCCAGCAGCCCCTCAGGGGGCAAAGGGGACACTGAAGCTTTCTTT,TRBV4-1,few,TRBJ1-1,TRBD1